This paragraph covers one TCR beta chain sequence. The data stem from a study of cytomegalovirus exposure and HLA in healthy donors. The PCR employed 60 Vbeta primers together with 13 Jbeta primers. Method: immunoSEQ multiplex PCR; TCRdb's copy keeps in-frame clones and lacks some. Counted here are 180,000 or so clones, over 75% occurring once; the ten biggest clones make up roughly 13%. The CDR3 extends over 17 amino acids. Germline V gene lookup returns CDR1 ENHRY and CDR2 SYGVKD. V lost 3 bases to trimming and J lost 0 bases, with 17 bases between them. This sequence was found in a man aged 50 to 59 in good health and CMV-seropositive. What was sequenced was PBMCs. This chain joins TRBV10-3 and TRBJ1-2, with a tentative D call TRBD1 (5 bases). The CDR3: CAISEGVGARTNYGYTF. For the CDR3, the DNA is TGTGCCATCAGTGAAGGGGTTGGGGCCCGGACTAACTATGGCTACACCTTC.